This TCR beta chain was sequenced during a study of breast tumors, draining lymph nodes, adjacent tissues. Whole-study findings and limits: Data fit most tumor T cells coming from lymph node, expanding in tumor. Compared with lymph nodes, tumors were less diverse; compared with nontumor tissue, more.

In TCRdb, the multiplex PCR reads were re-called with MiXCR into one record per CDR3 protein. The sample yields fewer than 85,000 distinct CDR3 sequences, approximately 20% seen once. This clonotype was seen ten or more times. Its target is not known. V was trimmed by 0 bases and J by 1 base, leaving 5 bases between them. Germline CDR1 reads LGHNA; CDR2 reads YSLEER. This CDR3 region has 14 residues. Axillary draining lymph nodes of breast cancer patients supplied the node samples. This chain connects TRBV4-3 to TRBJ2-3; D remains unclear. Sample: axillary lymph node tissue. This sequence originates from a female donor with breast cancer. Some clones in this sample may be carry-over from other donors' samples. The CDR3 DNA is TGCGCCAGCAGCCAAGATTCCCGCACAGATACGCAGTATTTT. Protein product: CASSQDSRTDTQYF.